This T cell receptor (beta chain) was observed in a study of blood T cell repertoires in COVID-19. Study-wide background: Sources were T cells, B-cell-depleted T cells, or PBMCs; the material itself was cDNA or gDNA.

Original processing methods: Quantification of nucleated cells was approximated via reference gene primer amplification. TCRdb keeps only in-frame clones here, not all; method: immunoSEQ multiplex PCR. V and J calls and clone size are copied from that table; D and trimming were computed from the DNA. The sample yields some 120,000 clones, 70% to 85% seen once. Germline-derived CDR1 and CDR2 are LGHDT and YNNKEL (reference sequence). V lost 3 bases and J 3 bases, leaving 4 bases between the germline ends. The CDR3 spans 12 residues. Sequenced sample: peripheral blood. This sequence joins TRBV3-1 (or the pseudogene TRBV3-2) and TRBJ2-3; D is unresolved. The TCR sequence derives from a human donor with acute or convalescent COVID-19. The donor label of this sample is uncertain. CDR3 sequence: CASSHRTDTQYF. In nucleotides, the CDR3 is TGTGCCAGCAGCCACCGGACAGATACGCAGTATTTT.